This T cell receptor (beta chain) appears in the sequencing data of a study of Ad26.COV2.S vaccination and SARS-CoV-2 variants. The overall study: Donor had been placed in the Ad26.COV2.S arm of the COV1001 trial.

TCRdb's table, derived via immunoSEQ multiplex PCR, lists solely in-frame clones and lacks some. The sample lists about 350,000 clones, 86% occurring once. The CDR3 covers 19 residues. With V trimmed by 0 bases and J by 1 base, 14 bases remained unmatched. Per the germline V gene, CDR1 is LGHNA and CDR2 is YSLEER. Treatment of the sample: roughly 19 received Ad26.COV2.S at low or high dose, single or two shots; roughly five received placebo; per-sample allocation not given. The samples were gathered on day 63 after the first injection of vaccine or placebo. Expressing Wuhan-strain SARS-CoV-2 spike, an Ad26 vector served as the vaccine.

This specimen consisted of peripheral blood, obtained in a trial of Ad26.COV2.S vaccine versus placebo. The chain joins TRBV4-3 to TRBJ2-7, with 8 positions matching TRBD2. This TCR came from a person aged 18 to 59 who received the Ad26.COV2.S COVID-19 vaccine or a placebo. The CDR3 protein is CASSQELGSRGTRSYEQYF. CDR3 nucleotide sequence: TGCGCCAGCAGCCAAGAACTAGGGAGCCGCGGGACTAGGTCCTACGAGCAGTACTTC.